The 13 T cell receptor beta chains reported below all come from one sample, sequenced in a study of vaccination and CD4 T cells after COVID-19 (dated by TCRdb to 2021 to 2024). The protocol used for the library was PCR. The data were produced on an Illumina iSeq 100. DNA from cultured CD4+ T cells was subjected to TCR sequencing with the Oncomine TCR Beta short-read assay at the Johns Hopkins FTIC core. In TCRdb, the public reads were trimmed at Q25 with fastp and aligned with MiXCR, with productive beta chains retained. All rows with the same CDR3 protein become a single entry with the most common DNA and genes. The table for this sample lists 3,500 to 5,000 distinct CDR3 sequences; 15% to 20% of them were counted only once. 16% of the sample is held by the ten biggest clonotypes. Taken with the paper, the label for treatment or condition translates to: roughly 10-day PBMC culture with coronavirus spike peptide pools or control peptides (ViraFEST assay).

No cognate antigen is known for these TCRs. The sequenced sample was CD4+ T cells from blood, cultured in vitro. The receptors were sampled from a human donor who had recovered from COVID-19.

V and J are TRBV5-1 and TRBJ2-7; TRBD1 agrees at 10 bases. The CDR3 covers 15 residues. Germline CDR1 and CDR2: SGHRS and YFSETQ. The ends lost 0 bases at V and 6 bases at J; junction bases unmatched: 6. CDR3 coding DNA: TGCGCCAGCAGCTTGGGGGACAGGGGTTCGGGCGAGCAGTACTTC. It codes for CASSLGDRGSGEQYF.

This clonotype has only a few counts. J is TRBJ1-5 and V is TRBV19; the match to TRBD1 covers 7 bases. V lost 5 bases and J lost 3; bases outside the gene matches: 19. The CDR3 covers 19 residues. Germline V CDR1 and CDR2: LNHDA, SQIVND (reference sequence). As DNA, the CDR3 is TGTGCCAGTAGTCCCTCGCGGGACATCAGGGGGATGGTCAATCAGCCCCAGCATTTT. This translates into CASSPSRDIRGMVNQPQHF.

This clonotype has a handful of counts. CDR3 coding DNA: TGCAGTGCTAAGACTAGCGGGAGTGCTCTGGGGACCGGGGAGCTGTTTTTT. Translating gives CSAKTSGSALGTGELFF. V and J are TRBV20-1 and TRBJ2-2; TRBD2 agrees at 12 bases. Trimming cost V 4 bases and J 5 bases; bases outside gene matches: 11. The CDR3 contains 17 residues. The germline CDR1 and CDR2 sequences are DFQATT and SNEGSKA (reference sequence).

This clonotype was detected a few times. The chain combines TRBV9 with TRBJ1-6; D not resolved. CDR3 length equals 11 residues. Germline assignment: CDR1 SGDLS and CDR2 YYNGEE. CDR3 sequence reads: CAAFHNSPLHF. The CDR3 bases are TGTGCAGCCTTCCATAATTCACCCCTCCACTTT.

The chain combines TRBV6-4 with TRBJ2-1, with 10 nucleotides matching TRBD2. The V gene end was trimmed by 2 bases and the J gene end by 2 bases; junction bases not matched to a gene: 0. Germline values: CDR1 MRHNA, CDR2 SNTAGT. The length of the CDR3 is 15 residues. This CDR3 is CASSDLAGAYNEQFF. DNA of the CDR3: TGTGCCAGCAGTGACCTAGCGGGAGCCTACAATGAGCAGTTCTTC.

This clonotype was detected only a few times. The CDR3 loop reads CASRHFGQLTDTQYF. The CDR3 DNA sequence: TGTGCCAGCAGACATTTCGGACAGCTCACAGATACGCAGTATTTT. The gene calls are TRBV28 and TRBJ2-3; TRBD1 might be the D (6 bases). CDR3 length: 15 amino acids. V was clipped by 6 bases and J by 2 bases, with 15 bases between them. Germline V gene sequence: CDR1 MDHEN, CDR2 SYDVKM. The complete variable domain, with remaining parts taken from reference TRBV28 and TRBJ2-3, reads DVKVTQSSRYLVKRTGEKVFLECVQDMDHENMFWYRQDPGLGLRLIYFSYDVKMKEKGDIPEGYSVSREKKERFSLILESASTNQTSMYLCASRHFGQLTDTQYFGPGTRLTVL.

By frequency in the sample, this clonotype is large. The gene calls are TRBV21-1 and TRBJ1-2. TRBV21-1 is assigned pseudogene status. The CDR3 runs to 14 residues. For the CDR3, the DNA is TGTGCCAGCAGCAAAGATCAAGGCCTTTATGGCTACACCTTC. As protein: CASSKDQGLYGYTF.

The chain links TRBV6-5 to TRBJ1-6, with D maybe TRBD1 (5 bases). V dropped 4 bases and J dropped 5 bases, with 9 bases sitting between them. The CDR3 sequence is 14 residues long. Germline CDR1 is MNHEY and CDR2 is SVGAGI. The CDR3 protein is CASSFDRNNSPLHF. CDR3 in DNA: TGTGCCAGCAGTTTCGACAGAAATAATTCACCCCTCCACTTT.

This clonotype is labeled medium-sized (0.01 to 0.1%). The chain employs TRBV30 and TRBJ2-3; D remains unclear. The V and J ends lost 5 bases and 4 bases respectively, with 7 bases between them. The CDR3 consists of 11 residues. The V gene's germline CDR1 is GTSNPN and CDR2 SVGIG (reference sequence). CDR3 loop: CAWGLADTQYF. The CDR3 DNA is TGTGCCTGGGGCCTGGCAGATACGCAGTATTTT. The full variable domain, in which reference TRBV30 and TRBJ2-3 provide the parts outside the CDR3, is SQTIHQWPATLVQPVGSPLSLECTVEGTSNPNLYWYRQAAGRGLQLLFYSVGIGQISSEVPQNLSASRPQDRQFILSSKKLLLSDSGFYLCAWGLADTQYFGPGTRLTVL.

This clonotype was detected only a few times. The chain joins TRBV30 to TRBJ2-3; 10 bases match TRBD2. With V trimmed by 3 bases and J by 0 bases, 3 bases remained unmatched. Germline CDR1 is GTSNPN and CDR2 is SVGIG (reference sequence). The CDR3 runs 15 residues. CDR3: CAWRAGLASTDTQYF. CDR3 nucleotides: TGTGCCTGGAGGGCGGGACTAGCGAGCACAGATACGCAGTATTTT.

V usage is TRBV6-5 and J usage is TRBJ1-6; possibly TRBD1 for D (5 bases). Trimming stripped 2 bases from V and 8 bases from J, with 10 bases between. This CDR3 is 14 amino acids long. Germline-derived CDR1 and CDR2 are MNHEY and SVGAGI. The CDR3 DNA reads TGTGCCAGCAGTTACGAGACGGGGGATTCACCCCTCCACTTT. This codes for CASSYETGDSPLHF.

V gene TRBV30 combines with J gene TRBJ2-7; the match to TRBD2 covers 10 bases. This CDR3 has 16 amino acids. Germline values: CDR1 GTSNPN, CDR2 SVGIG (reference sequence). V shed 1 base and J 5 bases; nucleotides not matched to a gene: 11. CDR3: CAWSAPSGGAGDEQYF. The CDR3 DNA sequence: TGTGCCTGGAGTGCTCCCAGCGGGGGGGCCGGGGACGAGCAGTACTTC.

This clonotype is labeled as medium-sized (0.01 to 0.1%). The rearrangement links TRBV30 to TRBJ1-1; D gene unclear. Trimming removed 4 bases from V and 6 bases from J, with 6 bases in between. The CDR3 is made up of 10 amino acids. In germline, CDR1 is GTSNPN, CDR2 SVGIG (reference sequence). The CDR3 DNA follows: TGTGCCTGGAATGGCGCTGAAGCTTTCTTT. It codes for CAWNGAEAFF. The variable domain in full, completed from reference TRBV30 and TRBJ1-1, reads SQTIHQWPATLVQPVGSPLSLECTVEGTSNPNLYWYRQAAGRGLQLLFYSVGIGQISSEVPQNLSASRPQDRQFILSSKKLLLSDSGFYLCAWNGAEAFFGQGTRLTVV.